One and the same sample provided the 21 T cell receptor beta chains below, sequenced in a study of T cells in Graves' hyperthyroidism and ophthalmopathy. RNA transcripts yielded amplified TCR beta CDR3 regions. When the TCR CDR3 underwent first-round RT-PCR, the HTBI primer set was used. A single record per CDR3 protein comes from TCRdb applying MiXCR to the multiplex PCR reads. Seen here are under 400,000 distinct CDR3 sequences, 13% to 15% observed once, and the top ten hold roughly 19%. Sequenced sample: blood. The origin of the receptors is a woman aged 55-69 years with Graves' ophthalmopathy.

This clonotype was counted many times. The chain is built from TRBV3-1 and TRBJ2-1; 10 bases line up with TRBD1. CDR1 is LGHDT and CDR2 is YNNKEL in the germline V gene (reference sequence). The CDR3 totals 16 residues. J gave up 4 bases and V 0 bases, and 3 bases lay outside the gene matches. CDR3 nucleotide sequence: TGTGCCAGCAGCCAAGATGACAGGGGGCCGTACAATGAGCAGTTCTTC. Translated: CASSQDDRGPYNEQFF.

This clonotype has more than one count but fewer than ten. This chain connects TRBV6-1 to TRBJ2-1; D is unclear. Deletions cut 0 bases from V and 10 bases from J, with 7 bases between. CDR1 is MNHNS, CDR2 SASEGT, per germline. The CDR3 consists of 12 residues. CDR3 DNA sequence: TGTGCCAGCAGTGAAGCGCTGCGGGAGCAGTTCTTC. This translates into CASSEALREQFF.

The chain links TRBV4-2 to TRBJ2-7; D call uncertain. The CDR3 consists of 11 residues. Trimming stripped 3 bases from V and 7 bases from J, with 7 bases between. CDR1 and CDR2 from the germline V gene are LGHNA and YNFKEQ. The CDR3 spells CASSQGKEQYF. CDR3 sequence (DNA): TGTGCCAGCAGCCAGGGCAAGGAGCAGTACTTC.

This clonotype was counted between two and nine times. The chain recombines TRBV20-1 with TRBJ2-3, with TRBD2 matching 7 bases. V gave up 5 bases and J gave up 2 bases; unmatched junction bases: 19. Per germline, CDR1 DFQATT and CDR2 SNEGSKA (reference sequence). The CDR3 spans 18 residues. CDR3 residues: CSAPGGVGPGWDTDTQYF. The CDR3 coding sequence is TGCAGTGCTCCTGGGGGGGTCGGACCGGGATGGGACACAGATACGCAGTATTTT.

This clonotype was counted at least ten times. The CDR3 region is CSVETAERGETQYF. As DNA, the CDR3 is TGCAGCGTTGAAACAGCGGAGAGGGGAGAGACCCAGTACTTC. The chain joins TRBV29-1 to TRBJ2-5; the D gene could be TRBD1 or TRBD2 (5 bases each). This CDR3 contains 14 residues. The germline V gene encodes CDR1 SQVTM and CDR2 ANQGSEA. Between the trimmed V and J ends, which lost 2 bases and 4 bases, there was a span of 14 bases.

The chain joins TRBV9 to TRBJ2-1, with 9 bases identical to TRBD2. CDR3 length: 16 residues. The germline CDR1 and CDR2 sequences are SGDLS and YYNGEE. The junction had 10 bases not matched to a gene; V was cut back by 4 bases and J by 5 bases. The CDR3 nucleotides read TGTGCCAGCAGCCCCCCAGGAGCGGGAGGCCACAATGAGCAGTTCTTC. Translated, it gives CASSPPGAGGHNEQFF.

This clonotype was recorded many times. The chain uses TRBV12-3 or TRBV12-4 and TRBJ1-1; 8 nucleotides line up with TRBD1. The CDR3 has 14 residues. The J segment lost 1 base and the V segment lost 7 bases, leaving 5 bases of the junction unmatched. The CDR3 coding sequence is TGTGCCAGCAAACGGACAGGGACGAACACTGAAGCTTTCTTT. This gives the protein CASKRTGTNTEAFF.

This clonotype was detected many times. The chain joins TRBV5-1 to TRBJ2-6; no reliable D call. This CDR3 region has 14 residues. Germline values: CDR1 SGHRS, CDR2 YFSETQ. Trimming removed 3 bases at V and 0 bases at J, with 4 bases between. The CDR3 bases are TGCGCCAGCAGCTCCAACTCTGGGGCCAACGTCCTGACTTTC. This sequence encodes CASSSNSGANVLTF.

This clonotype was seen at least ten times. The chain has TRBV18 and TRBJ2-7; TRBD1 agrees at 9 bases. The germline V gene encodes CDR1 KGHSH and CDR2 LQKENI. Losses at the gene ends were 0 bases for V and 6 bases for J; bases not matched to a gene: 3. The CDR3 is 14 residues long. CDR3 nucleotides: TGTGCCAGCTCACCACCCGGGACAGGGTCCGAGCAGTACTTC. Its translation is CASSPPGTGSEQYF.

This clonotype was detected ten times or more. The V and J genes are TRBV2 and TRBJ1-1; D is perhaps TRBD1 (5 bases). The germline V and J ends were trimmed by 6 bases and 7 bases, with 18 bases remaining between them. The CDR3 extends over 14 amino acids. Germline V gene lookup returns CDR1 SNHLY and CDR2 FYNNEI. In DNA, the CDR3 is TGTGCCAGCAGGAATTGGGACCTTCGGGGTGAAGCTTTCTTT. Translation gives CASRNWDLRGEAFF.

The CDR3 loop reads CGIERESSYEQYF. The CDR3 bases are TGCGGGATAGAGCGGGAGTCATCCTACGAGCAGTACTTC. V is TRBV20-1 and J is TRBJ2-7; TRBD2 matches at 8 bases. Germline V lookup: CDR1 DFQATT, CDR2 SNEGSKA (reference sequence). The CDR3 length is 13 residues.

This clonotype was picked up many times. J is TRBJ1-4 and V is TRBV12-5; D unclear. This CDR3 is 14 amino acids long. CDR1 LGHNT and CDR2 FRNRAP come from the germline V gene. V was cut by 6 bases and J by 2 bases, with 10 bases left in between. CDR3 region: CASGPLGTNEKLFF. The CDR3 DNA follows: TGTGCTAGTGGCCCGCTAGGGACTAATGAAAAACTGTTTTTT.

There are a few counts of this clonotype. The rearrangement uses TRBV12-3 or TRBV12-4 and TRBJ2-3, with TRBD2 matching 9 bases. J gave up 3 bases and V 6 bases, and 7 bases lay outside the gene matches. This CDR3 spans 15 amino acids. CDR3 residues: CASRGGRGSTDTQYF. Written as DNA, the CDR3 is TGTGCCAGCAGAGGCGGGAGGGGGAGTACAGATACGCAGTATTTT.

This clonotype was detected many times. This sequence joins TRBV12-3 or TRBV12-4 and TRBJ2-2, with no clear D. The ends were cut back, 2 bases at V and 1 base at J, with 8 bases in the middle. This CDR3 comprises 15 residues. In DNA, the CDR3 is TGTGCCAGCAGTTTAAGACCACAGAACACCGGGGAGCTGTTTTTT. It encodes CASSLRPQNTGELFF.

This clonotype was seen only a few times. CDR3 in DNA: TGTGCCAGTAGTGGAGCGGGCCGAACCACAGATACGCAGTATTTT. Translated, it gives CASSGAGRTTDTQYF. V gene TRBV19 combines with J gene TRBJ2-3; tentatively, D is TRBD2 (6 bases). This CDR3 is 15 amino acids long. The germline gives CDR1 LNHDA, CDR2 SQIVND (reference sequence). V was shortened by 5 bases and J by 2 bases, with 14 bases between the two germline ends.

This clonotype was seen ten or more times. The rearrangement links TRBV20-1 to TRBJ1-4, with no clear D. Trimming left V 3 bases short and J 8 bases short, with 16 bases between. Germline CDR1 and CDR2: DFQATT and SNEGSKA (reference sequence). This CDR3 has 14 residues. Written as DNA, the CDR3 is TGCAGTGCTAGGAGAGGCCCTCTGGGGGAAAAACTGTTTTTT. Protein product: CSARRGPLGEKLFF.

This clonotype occurred many times. V usage is TRBV20-1 and J usage is TRBJ2-1; TRBD2 is a possible D gene (6 bases). Germline V gene data show CDR1 as DFQATT and CDR2 as SNEGSKA (reference sequence). The CDR3 runs 11 residues. Trimming cost V 6 bases and J 7 bases, with 10 bases left between them. CDR3 bases: TGCAGTGCCCAGACTAGGAATGAGCAGTTCTTC. Amino acids: CSAQTRNEQFF.

This chain connects TRBV20-1 to TRBJ2-1, with D possibly matching TRBD2 (5 bases). V gave up 3 bases and J gave up 2 bases, with 14 bases separating them. CDR3 length equals 15 residues. Germline V gives CDR1 DFQATT, CDR2 SNEGSKA (reference sequence). The CDR3 coding sequence is TGCAGTGCTAGTTTCGCCAGCGGTGCCTACAATGAGCAGTTCTTC. Its translation is CSASFASGAYNEQFF.

The chain recombines TRBV12-3 or TRBV12-4 with TRBJ2-1; the D gene could be TRBD1 or TRBD2 (5 bases each). Trimming left V 6 bases short and J 4 bases short, with 19 bases between. The CDR3 has 16 amino acids. The CDR3 bases are TGTGCCAGCAGCCAAGTTCGTGGGGGAACTTACAATGAGCAGTTCTTC. Its translation is CASSQVRGGTYNEQFF.

This clonotype was recorded a few times. The rearrangement uses TRBV10-3 and TRBJ2-1, with D possibly matching TRBD2 (5 bases). V shed 6 bases and J shed 9 bases, with 9 bases lying between them. Germline V gives CDR1 ENHRY, CDR2 SYGVKD. This CDR3 has 11 amino acids. The CDR3 spells CAIRAGAEQFF. The DNA for the CDR3 is TGTGCCATCAGGGCGGGTGCTGAGCAGTTCTTC.

On this clonotype: This sequence may be a read error, since a much larger clone differs from it by one base. The chain combines TRBV18 with TRBJ2-3, with no clear D. Per germline, CDR1 KGHSH and CDR2 LQKENI. V lost 5 bases, J lost 2 bases, and 8 bases lay in between. The CDR3 totals 13 residues. For the CDR3, the DNA is TGTGCCAGCTCAGCCGACATCACAGATACGCAGTATTTT. Translated, it gives CASSADITDTQYF.